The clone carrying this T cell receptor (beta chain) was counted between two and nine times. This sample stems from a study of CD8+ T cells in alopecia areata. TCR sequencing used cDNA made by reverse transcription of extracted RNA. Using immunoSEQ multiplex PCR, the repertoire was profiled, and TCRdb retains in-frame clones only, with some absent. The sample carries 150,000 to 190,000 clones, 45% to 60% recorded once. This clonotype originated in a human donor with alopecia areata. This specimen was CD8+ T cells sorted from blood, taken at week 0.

In nucleotides, the CDR3 is TGTGCCAGCAGCGGGGCAGGGCGCACTGAAGCTTTCTTT. This gives the protein CASSGAGRTEAFF. The chain joins TRBV9 to TRBJ1-1; tentatively, D is TRBD1 (5 bases). Germline lookup yields CDR1 SGDLS and CDR2 YYNGEE. The V gene lost 3 bases and the J gene lost 4 bases, with 10 bases spanning the gap. This CDR3 region has 13 residues. Together with reference TRBV9 and TRBJ1-1, the CDR3 gives the full variable domain: DSGVTQTPKHLITATGQRVTLRCSPRSGDLSVYWYQQSLDQGLQFLIQYYNGEERAKGNILERFSAQQFPDLHSELNLSSLELGDSALYFCASSGAGRTEAFFGQGTRLTVV.